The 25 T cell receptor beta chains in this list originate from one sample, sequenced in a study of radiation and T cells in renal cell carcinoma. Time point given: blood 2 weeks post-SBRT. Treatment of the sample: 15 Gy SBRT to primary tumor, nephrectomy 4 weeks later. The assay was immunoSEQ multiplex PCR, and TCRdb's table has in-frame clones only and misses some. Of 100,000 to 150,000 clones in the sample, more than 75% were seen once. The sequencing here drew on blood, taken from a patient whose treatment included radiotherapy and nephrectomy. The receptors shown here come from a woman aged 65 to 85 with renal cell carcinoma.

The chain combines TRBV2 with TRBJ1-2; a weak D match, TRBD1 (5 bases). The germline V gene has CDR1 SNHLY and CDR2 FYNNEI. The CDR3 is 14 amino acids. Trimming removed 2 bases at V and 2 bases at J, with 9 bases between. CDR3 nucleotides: TGTGCCAGCAGTGAAAGGGGAGTGAACTATGGCTACACCTTC. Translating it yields CASSERGVNYGYTF.

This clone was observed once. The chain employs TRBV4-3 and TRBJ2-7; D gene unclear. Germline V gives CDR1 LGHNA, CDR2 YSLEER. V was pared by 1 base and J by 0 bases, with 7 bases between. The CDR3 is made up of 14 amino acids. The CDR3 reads CASSQALSSYEQYF. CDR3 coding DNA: TGCGCCAGCAGCCAAGCTCTAAGCTCCTACGAGCAGTACTTC.

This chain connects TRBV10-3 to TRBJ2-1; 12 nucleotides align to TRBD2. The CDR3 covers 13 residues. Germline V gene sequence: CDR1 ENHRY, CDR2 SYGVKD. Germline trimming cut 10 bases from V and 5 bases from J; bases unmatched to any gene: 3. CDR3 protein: CATASGGDNEQFF. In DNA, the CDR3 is TGTGCCACCGCTAGCGGGGGGGACAATGAGCAGTTCTTC.

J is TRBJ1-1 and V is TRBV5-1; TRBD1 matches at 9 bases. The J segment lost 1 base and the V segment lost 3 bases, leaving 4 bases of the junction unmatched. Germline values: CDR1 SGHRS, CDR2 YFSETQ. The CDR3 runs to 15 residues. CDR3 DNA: TGCGCCAGCAGCTCCGGACAGGGGCAGAACACTGAAGCTTTCTTT. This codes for CASSSGQGQNTEAFF.

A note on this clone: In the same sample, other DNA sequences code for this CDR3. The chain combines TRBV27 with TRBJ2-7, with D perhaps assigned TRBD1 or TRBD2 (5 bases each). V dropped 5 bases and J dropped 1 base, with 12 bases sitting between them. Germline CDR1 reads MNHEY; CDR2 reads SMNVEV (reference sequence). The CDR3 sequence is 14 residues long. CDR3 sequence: CASSPRDGSYEQYF. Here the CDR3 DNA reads TGTGCCAGCAGTCCCCGGGACGGATCCTACGAGCAGTACTTC.

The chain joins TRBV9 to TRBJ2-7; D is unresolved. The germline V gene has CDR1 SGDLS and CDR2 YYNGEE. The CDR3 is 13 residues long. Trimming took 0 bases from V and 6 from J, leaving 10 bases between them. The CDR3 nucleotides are TGTGCCAGCAGCGTAGGTGGGTTGGGCGAGCAGTACTTC. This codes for CASSVGGLGEQYF.

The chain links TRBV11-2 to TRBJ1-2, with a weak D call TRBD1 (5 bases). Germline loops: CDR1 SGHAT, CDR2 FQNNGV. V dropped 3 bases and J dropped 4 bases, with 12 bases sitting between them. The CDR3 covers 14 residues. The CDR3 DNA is TGTGCCAGCAGCTTCCTAGGGGCCAGCTATGGCTACACCTTC. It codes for CASSFLGASYGYTF.

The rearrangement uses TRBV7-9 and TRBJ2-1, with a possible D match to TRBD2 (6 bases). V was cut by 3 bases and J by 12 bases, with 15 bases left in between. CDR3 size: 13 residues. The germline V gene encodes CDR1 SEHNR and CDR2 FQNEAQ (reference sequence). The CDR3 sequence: CASSFQGDGGQFF. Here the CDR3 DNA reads TGTGCCAGCAGCTTTCAAGGTGACGGGGGGCAGTTCTTC.

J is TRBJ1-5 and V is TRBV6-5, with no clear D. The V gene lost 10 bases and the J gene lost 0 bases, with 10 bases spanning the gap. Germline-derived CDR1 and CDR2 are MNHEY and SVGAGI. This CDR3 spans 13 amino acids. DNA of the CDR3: TGTGCCACCTCGAGGGATAGCAATCAGCCCCAGCATTTT. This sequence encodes CATSRDSNQPQHF.

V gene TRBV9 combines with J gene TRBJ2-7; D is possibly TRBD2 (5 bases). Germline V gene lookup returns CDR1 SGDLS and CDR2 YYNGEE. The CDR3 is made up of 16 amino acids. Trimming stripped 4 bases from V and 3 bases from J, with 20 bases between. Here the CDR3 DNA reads TGTGCCAGCAGCCCACACGGGGAAAAGCTAAACTACGAGCAGTACTTC. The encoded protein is CASSPHGEKLNYEQYF.

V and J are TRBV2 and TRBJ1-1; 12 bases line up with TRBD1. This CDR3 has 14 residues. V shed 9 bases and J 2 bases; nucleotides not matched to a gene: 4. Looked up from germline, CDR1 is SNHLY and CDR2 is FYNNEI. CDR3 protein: CASPGTGGNTEAFF. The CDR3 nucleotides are TGTGCCAGTCCCGGGACAGGGGGCAACACTGAAGCTTTCTTT.

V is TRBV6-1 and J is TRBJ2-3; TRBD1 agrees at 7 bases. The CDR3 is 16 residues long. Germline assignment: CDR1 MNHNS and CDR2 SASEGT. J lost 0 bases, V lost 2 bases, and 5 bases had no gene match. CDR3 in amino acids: CASSESTGPSTDTQYF. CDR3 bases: TGTGCCAGCAGTGAATCGACAGGGCCTAGCACAGATACGCAGTATTTT.

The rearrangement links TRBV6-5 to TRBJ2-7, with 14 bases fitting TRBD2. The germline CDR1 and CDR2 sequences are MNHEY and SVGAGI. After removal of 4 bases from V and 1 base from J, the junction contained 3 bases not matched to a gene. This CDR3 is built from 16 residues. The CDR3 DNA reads TGTGCCAGCAGTTCCGGGACTAGCGGGGGATCCTACGAGCAGTACTTC. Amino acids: CASSSGTSGGSYEQYF.

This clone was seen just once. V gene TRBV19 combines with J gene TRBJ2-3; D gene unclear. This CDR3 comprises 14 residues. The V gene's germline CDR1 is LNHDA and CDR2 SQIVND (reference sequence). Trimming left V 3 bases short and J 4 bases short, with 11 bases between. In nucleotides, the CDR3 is TGTGCCAGTAGTATTGGAGCGACCCCAGATACGCAGTATTTT. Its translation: CASSIGATPDTQYF. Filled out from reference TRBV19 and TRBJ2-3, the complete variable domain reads DGGITQSPKYLFRKEGQNVTLSCEQNLNHDAMYWYRQDPGQGLRLIYYSQIVNDFQKGDIAEGYSVSREKKESFPLTVTSAQKNPTAFYLCASSIGATPDTQYFGPGTRLTVL.

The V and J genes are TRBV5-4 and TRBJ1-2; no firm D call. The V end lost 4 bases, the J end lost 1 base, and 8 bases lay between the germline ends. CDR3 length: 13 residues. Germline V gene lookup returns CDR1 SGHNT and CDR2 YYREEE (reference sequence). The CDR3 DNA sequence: TGTGCCAGCAGCCAACGGATTAACTATGGCTACACCTTC. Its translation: CASSQRINYGYTF.

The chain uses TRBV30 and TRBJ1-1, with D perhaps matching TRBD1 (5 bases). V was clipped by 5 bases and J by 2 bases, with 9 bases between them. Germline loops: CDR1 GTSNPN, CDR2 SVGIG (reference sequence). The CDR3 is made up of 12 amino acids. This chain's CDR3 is CAWGTANTEAFF. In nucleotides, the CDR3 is TGTGCCTGGGGGACGGCCAACACTGAAGCTTTCTTT.

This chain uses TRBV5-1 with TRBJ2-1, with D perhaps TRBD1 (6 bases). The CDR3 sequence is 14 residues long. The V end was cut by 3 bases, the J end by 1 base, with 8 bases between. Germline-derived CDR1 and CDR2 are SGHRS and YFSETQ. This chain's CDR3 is CASSSTGSYNEQFF. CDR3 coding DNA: TGCGCCAGCAGCTCGACAGGTTCCTACAATGAGCAGTTCTTC.

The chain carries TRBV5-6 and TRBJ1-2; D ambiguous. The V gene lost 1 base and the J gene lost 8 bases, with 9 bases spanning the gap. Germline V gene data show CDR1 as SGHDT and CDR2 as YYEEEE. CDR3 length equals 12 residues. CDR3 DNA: TGTGCCAGCAGCTTGCCGCTAGGAGGCTACACCTTC. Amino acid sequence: CASSLPLGGYTF.

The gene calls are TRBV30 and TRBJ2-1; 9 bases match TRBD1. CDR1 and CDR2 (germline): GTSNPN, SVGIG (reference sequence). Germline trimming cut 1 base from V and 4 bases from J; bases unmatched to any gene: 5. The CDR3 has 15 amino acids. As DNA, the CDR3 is TGTGCCTGGAGTGGGGGACAGGGAATGTACAATGAGCAGTTCTTC. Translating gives CAWSGGQGMYNEQFF.

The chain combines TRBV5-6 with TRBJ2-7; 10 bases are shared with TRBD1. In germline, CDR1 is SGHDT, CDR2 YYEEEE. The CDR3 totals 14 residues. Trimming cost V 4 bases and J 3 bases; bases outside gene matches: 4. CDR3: CASSRRTGGYEQYF. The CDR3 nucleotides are TGTGCCAGCAGCCGGAGGACAGGGGGCTACGAGCAGTACTTC. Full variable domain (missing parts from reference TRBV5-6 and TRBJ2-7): DAGVTQSPTHLIKTRGQQVTLRCSPKSGHDTVSWYQQALGQGPQFIFQYYEEEERQRGNFPDRFSGHQFPNYSSELNVNALLLGDSALYLCASSRRTGGYEQYFGPGTRLTVT.

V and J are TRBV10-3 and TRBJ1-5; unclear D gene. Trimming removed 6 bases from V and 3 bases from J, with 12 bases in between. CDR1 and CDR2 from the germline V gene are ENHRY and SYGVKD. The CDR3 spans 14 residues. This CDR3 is CAIREEGSNQPQHF. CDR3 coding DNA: TGTGCCATCAGAGAGGAGGGTTCCAATCAGCCCCAGCATTTT.

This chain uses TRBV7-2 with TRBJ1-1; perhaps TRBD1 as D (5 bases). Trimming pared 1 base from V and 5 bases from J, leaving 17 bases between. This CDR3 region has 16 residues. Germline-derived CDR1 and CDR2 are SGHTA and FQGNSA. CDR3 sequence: CASSLVRAGPGTEAFF. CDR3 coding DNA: TGTGCCAGCAGCTTAGTCAGGGCGGGCCCGGGAACTGAAGCTTTCTTT.

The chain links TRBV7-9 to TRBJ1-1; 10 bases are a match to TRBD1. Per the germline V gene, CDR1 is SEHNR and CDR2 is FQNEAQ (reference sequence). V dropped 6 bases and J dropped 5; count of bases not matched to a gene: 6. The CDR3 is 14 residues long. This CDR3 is CASSPGQGGTEAFF. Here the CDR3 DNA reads TGTGCCAGCAGTCCAGGACAGGGGGGGACTGAAGCTTTCTTT.

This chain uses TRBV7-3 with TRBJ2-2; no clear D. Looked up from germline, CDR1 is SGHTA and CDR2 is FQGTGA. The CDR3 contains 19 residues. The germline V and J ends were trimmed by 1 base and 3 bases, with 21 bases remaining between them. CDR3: CASSLKRPQSGPYTGELFF. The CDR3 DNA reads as TGTGCCAGCAGCTTAAAAAGGCCCCAATCCGGTCCGTACACCGGGGAGCTGTTTTTT. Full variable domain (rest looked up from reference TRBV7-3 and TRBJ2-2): GAGVSQTPSNKVTEKGKYVELRCDPISGHTALYWYRQSLGQGPEFLIYFQGTGAADDSGLPNDRFFAVRPEGSVSTLKIQRTERGDSAVYLCASSLKRPQSGPYTGELFFGEGSRLTVL.

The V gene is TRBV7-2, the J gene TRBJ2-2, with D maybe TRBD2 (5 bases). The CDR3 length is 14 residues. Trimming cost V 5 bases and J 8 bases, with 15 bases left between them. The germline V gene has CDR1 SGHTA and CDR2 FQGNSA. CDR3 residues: CASSRSGGGGELFF. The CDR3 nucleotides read TGTGCCAGCAGCCGGAGCGGCGGAGGAGGGGAGCTGTTTTTT.